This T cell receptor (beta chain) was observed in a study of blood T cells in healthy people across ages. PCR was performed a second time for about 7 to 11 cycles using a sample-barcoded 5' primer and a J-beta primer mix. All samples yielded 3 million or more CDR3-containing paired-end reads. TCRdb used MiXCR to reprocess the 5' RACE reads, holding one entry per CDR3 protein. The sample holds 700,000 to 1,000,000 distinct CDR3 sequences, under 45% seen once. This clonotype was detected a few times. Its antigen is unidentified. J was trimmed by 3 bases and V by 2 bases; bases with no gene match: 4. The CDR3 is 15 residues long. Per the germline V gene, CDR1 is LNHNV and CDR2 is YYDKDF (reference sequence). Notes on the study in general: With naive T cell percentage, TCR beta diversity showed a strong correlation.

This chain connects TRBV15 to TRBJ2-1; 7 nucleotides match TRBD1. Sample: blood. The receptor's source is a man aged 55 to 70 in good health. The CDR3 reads CATSRSRDSYNEQFF. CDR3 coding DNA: TGTGCCACCAGCAGATCCCGGGACAGCTACAATGAGCAGTTCTTC.